This section outlines one T cell receptor beta chain sequence together with its context. Its specificity is not known. The data originate from a study of early stage breast cancer tumors. Study-level background: About 8 ER+/PR+/HER2- tumors were invasive ductal; a few were invasive lobular. Notes on the study in general: Tumor and normal breast were distinguished via blood comparison in about 90% of the 16 patients. Enriched TCRB sequences shared across patients were mostly commonly generated sequences.

Clones were read by immunoSEQ multiplex PCR, and TCRdb kept only the in-frame ones, dropping some. The sample carries about 31,000 clones, 70% to 75% recorded once. The CDR3 spans 14 residues. V dropped 0 bases and J dropped 9 bases, with 13 bases sitting between them. Per the germline V gene, CDR1 is SGDLS and CDR2 is YYNGEE. This clonotype originated in a person aged 40 to 49 with breast cancer. The V and J genes are TRBV9 and TRBJ2-1, with TRBD2 as a possible D gene (6 bases). Source material: blood. DNA for the CDR3: TGTGCCAGCAGCGTAGCTAGTCTGGGGGGTGAGCAGTTCTTC. Its protein product is CASSVASLGGEQFF.